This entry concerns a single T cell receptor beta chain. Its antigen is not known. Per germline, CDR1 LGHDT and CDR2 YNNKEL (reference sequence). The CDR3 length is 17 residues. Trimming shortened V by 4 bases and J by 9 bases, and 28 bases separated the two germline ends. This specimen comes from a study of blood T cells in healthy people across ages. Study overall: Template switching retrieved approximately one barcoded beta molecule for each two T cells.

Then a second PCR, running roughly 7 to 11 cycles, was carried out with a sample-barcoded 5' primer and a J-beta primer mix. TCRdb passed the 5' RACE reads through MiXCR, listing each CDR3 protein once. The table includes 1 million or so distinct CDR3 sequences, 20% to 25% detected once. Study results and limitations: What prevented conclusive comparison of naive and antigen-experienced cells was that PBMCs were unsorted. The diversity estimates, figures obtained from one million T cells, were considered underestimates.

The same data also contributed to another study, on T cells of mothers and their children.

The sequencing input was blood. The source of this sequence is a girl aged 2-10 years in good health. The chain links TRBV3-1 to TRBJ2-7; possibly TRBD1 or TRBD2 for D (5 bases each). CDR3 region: CASSPITGTRILVRQYF. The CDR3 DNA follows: TGTGCCAGCAGCCCAATTACCGGGACGAGGATCCTCGTGCGGCAGTACTTC.